Listed below are T cell receptor beta chains from one sample, sequenced in a study of post-analysis software for immune sequencing data. MiXCR was run by TCRdb on the PCR reads, yielding one entry per CDR3 protein. The sample lists about 770,000 distinct CDR3 sequences; approximately 44% were seen once. Sample: blood. The receptors here all came from a girl aged 5-17 years with multiple sclerosis. Both conserved end residues are part of each CDR3. D genes are given only for firm matches. Expanded clones are given a class, and other clones once, few, many or no size at all.

j_call,v_call,clone_size,d_call,cdr3_nt,cdr3_aa
TRBJ1-1,TRBV5-4,NA,NA,TGTGCCAGCAGCTTGGAGGGGGACCCTGAAGCTTTCTTT,CASSLEGDPEAFF
TRBJ2-7,TRBV7-2,NA,NA,TGTGCCAGCAGCTCCCTAGAGCGACGGAGCTCCTACGAGCAGTACTTC,CASSSLERRSSYEQYF
TRBJ2-7,TRBV11-2,few,TRBD2,TGTGCCAGCAGCTTAACAACTCCGGGACTAGATTTTGACTCTCGCGAGCAGTACTTC,CASSLTTPGLDFDSREQYF
TRBJ2-7,TRBV5-1,few,NA,TGCGCCAGCAGCGGAGTCAGGGGGGGACTCTACGAGCAGTACTTC,CASSGVRGGLYEQYF
TRBJ1-1,TRBV12-3/TRBV12-4,NA,NA,TGTGCCAGCAGATATCAGCTGAACACTGAAGCTTTCTTT,CASRYQLNTEAFF
TRBJ1-2,TRBV7-9,few,NA,TGTGCCAGCAGCTTAGCGGGTGTTCCGGGCCCTATTAACTATGGCTACACCTTC,CASSLAGVPGPINYGYTF
TRBJ1-5,TRBV6-6,NA,NA,TGTGCCAGCACCAAAAGGTCAGGGAATCAGCCCCAGCATTTT,CASTKRSGNQPQHF
TRBJ1-3,TRBV6-1,NA,NA,TGTGCCAGTGATGAGGACGCAAGCTCTGGAAACACCATATATTTT,CASDEDASSGNTIYF
TRBJ2-3,TRBV28,NA,TRBD1,TGTGCCAGCAGTATGGGACAGACTGGCACAGATACGCAGTATTTT,CASSMGQTGTDTQYF
TRBJ2-7,TRBV20-1,NA,NA,TGCAGTGCCCTTAGGACCTACGAGCAGTACTTC,CSALRTYEQYF
TRBJ2-3,TRBV25-1,NA,NA,TGTGCCAGCGGGGACTGGGGCAGCACAGATACGCAGTATTTT,CASGDWGSTDTQYF
TRBJ1-2,TRBV7-2,NA,NA,TGTGCCAGCAGCTTAGGGTCGGGACCTCCCGGGGTCAACTATGGCTACACCTTC,CASSLGSGPPGVNYGYTF
TRBJ1-2,TRBV5-1,NA,NA,TGCGCCAGCAGCCCGGACCGTAAGAGCTACACCTTC,CASSPDRKSYTF
TRBJ2-1,TRBV24-1,few,NA,TGTGCCACCAGTCTAGCGAACTACAATGAGCAGTTCTTC,CATSLANYNEQFF
TRBJ1-6,TRBV12-3/TRBV12-4,few,NA,TGTGCCAGCGGTCAACTCAATTCACCCCTCCACTTT,CASGQLNSPLHF
TRBJ2-3,TRBV7-9,NA,NA,TGTGCCAGCAGTTCTCAGGGGCGTGATGGGTATAGCACAGATACGCAGTATTTT,CASSSQGRDGYSTDTQYF